This T cell receptor (beta chain) was documented in a study of early T cells in non-severe SARS-CoV-2 infection. At the level of the study: It was bulk RNA from unsorted whole blood that was sequenced, and the chains were unpaired.

V shed 5 bases and J shed 0 bases, with 10 bases lying between them. This CDR3 is 14 amino acids long. Germline values: CDR1 SGHAT, CDR2 FQNNGV. The TCR library protocol attached unique molecular identifiers to the individual cDNA molecules. TCRdb used MiXCR to reprocess the 5' RACE reads, holding one entry per CDR3 protein. The sample lists over 50,000 distinct CDR3 sequences, around 14% occurring once. The chain recombines TRBV11-2 with TRBJ1-1; no clear D. The sequencing used whole blood, collected at baseline. The receptor was isolated from an adult who was a healthcare worker with PCR-confirmed SARS-CoV-2 infection or an uninfected control (not recorded which). DNA for the CDR3: TGTGCCAGCAGCGCGGCTTTGGTGAACACTGAAGCTTTCTTT. This codes for CASSAALVNTEAFF.